The 21 T cell receptor beta chains below all came from one sample that was sequenced in a study of cytomegalovirus exposure and HLA in healthy donors. Both 60 Vbeta primers and 13 Jbeta primers went into the PCR. Measured with immunoSEQ multiplex PCR; TCRdb has only the in-frame clones, and not every one. Here the sample spans approximately 180,000 clones, approximately 70% being singletons. What was sequenced was PBMCs. The receptor set was obtained from a human donor in good health.

The V call is TRBV5-6, the J call TRBJ1-4, with TRBD1 matching over 8 bases. CDR3 length: 13 residues. V lost 7 bases to trimming and J lost 7 bases; unmatched junction nucleotides: 6. CDR1 SGHDT and CDR2 YYEEEE come from the germline V gene. CDR3 protein: CASARGRSEKLFF. The CDR3 DNA reads as TGTGCCAGCGCCAGGGGGCGTTCTGAAAAACTGTTTTTT.

The V gene is TRBV2, the J gene TRBJ1-5; TRBD1 matches at 11 bases. The CDR3 is 14 amino acids. CDR1 SNHLY and CDR2 FYNNEI come from the germline V gene. V lost 6 bases to trimming and J lost 9 bases; unmatched junction nucleotides: 7. The CDR3 DNA follows: TGTGCCAGCAGGGCTGGACAGGGGGCTTCGCCCCAGCATTTT. Its translation is CASRAGQGASPQHF. The full variable domain, its missing parts supplied by reference TRBV2 and TRBJ1-5, is EPEVTQTPSHQVTQMGQEVILRCVPISNHLYFYWYRQILGQKVEFLVSFYNNEISEKSEIFDDQFSVERPDGSNFTLKIRSTKLEDSAMYFCASRAGQGASPQHFGDGTRLSIL.

CDR3 coding DNA: TGTGCCAGTGGAGGGGGCAGCTCCTACAATGAGCAGTTCTTC. It codes for CASGGGSSYNEQFF. The gene calls are TRBV9 and TRBJ2-1, with D perhaps TRBD1 (7 bases). Trimming removed 8 bases from V and 0 bases from J, with 12 bases in between. Per the germline V gene, CDR1 is SGDLS and CDR2 is YYNGEE. The CDR3 has 14 amino acids.

V gene TRBV10-2 combines with J gene TRBJ2-5, with 14 bases aligning to TRBD2. Gene TRBJ2-7 matches the end of the DNA better, so the J call may be wrong. The V gene's germline CDR1 is WSHSY and CDR2 SAAADI. The CDR3 runs to 16 residues. The CDR3 is CASRDPGTSGGYEQYF. As DNA, the CDR3 is TGCGCCAGCAGAGACCCCGGGACTAGCGGGGGCTACGAGCAGTACTTC.

V and J are TRBV6-6 and TRBJ1-1; TRBD1 matches 11 bases. The ends lost 0 bases at V and 5 bases at J; junction bases unmatched: 5. CDR1 is MNHNY and CDR2 is SVGAGI in the germline V gene (reference sequence). CDR3 length: 16 amino acids. The CDR3 DNA reads as TGTGCCAGCAGTTACTCAGGACAGGGGGCTGGAACTGAAGCTTTCTTT. It encodes CASSYSGQGAGTEAFF.

The chain links TRBV30 to TRBJ1-6; 7 bases align to TRBD1. The CDR3 spans 13 residues. The junction had 5 bases not matched to a gene; V was cut back by 3 bases and J by 9 bases. Germline CDR1 is GTSNPN and CDR2 is SVGIG (reference sequence). The CDR3: CAWRGTAGSPLHF. The DNA of the CDR3 is TGTGCCTGGAGGGGGACAGCTGGTTCACCCCTCCACTTT.

This chain connects TRBV27 to TRBJ2-2; 7 nucleotides match TRBD2. V lost 5 bases and J lost 0; bases outside the gene matches: 12. This CDR3 spans 18 amino acids. Per the germline V gene, CDR1 is MNHEY and CDR2 is SMNVEV (reference sequence). CDR3 loop: CASSLPRRGITNTGELFF. The CDR3 DNA is TGTGCCAGCAGTCTCCCTCGGCGGGGGATCACGAACACCGGGGAGCTGTTTTTT.

This chain joins TRBV6-4 and TRBJ2-3; no clear D. This CDR3 comprises 14 residues. V lost 4 bases and J 2 bases, leaving 10 bases between the germline ends. Germline CDR1 is MRHNA and CDR2 is SNTAGT. CDR3 protein: CASSVDFPTDTQYF. CDR3 DNA: TGTGCCAGCAGTGTCGACTTCCCCACAGATACGCAGTATTTT.

This clone has more than one count but fewer than ten. The genes are TRBV5-1 and TRBJ2-2; 10 bases match TRBD1. Trimming at V came to 4 bases and at J to 3 bases, leaving 3 bases not matched to a gene. CDR1 is SGHRS and CDR2 is YFSETQ in the germline V gene. The CDR3 spans 15 residues. CDR3 loop: CASSAGTGDTGELFF. DNA of the CDR3: TGCGCCAGCAGCGCCGGGACAGGGGACACCGGGGAGCTGTTTTTT.

The rearrangement uses TRBV6-5 and TRBJ2-1; TRBD2 might be the D (6 bases). Trimming left V 6 bases short and J 7 bases short, with 10 bases between. The CDR3 spans 12 residues. Germline-derived CDR1 and CDR2 are MNHEY and SVGAGI. The CDR3 DNA reads TGTGCCAGCAGGGACGGGGGAAATGAGCAGTTCTTC. Amino acid sequence: CASRDGGNEQFF.

Written as DNA, the CDR3 is TGTGCCAGCAGTTTATGGGAGGCTAGTTCACCCCTCCACTTT. This sequence encodes CASSLWEASSPLHF. This sequence joins TRBV27 and TRBJ1-6; no firm D call. The germline V and J ends were trimmed by 1 base and 9 bases, with 10 bases remaining between them. Germline CDR1 reads MNHEY; CDR2 reads SMNVEV (reference sequence). CDR3 length: 14 amino acids.

V usage is TRBV7-8 and J usage is TRBJ1-2, with TRBD1 matching over 10 bases. V dropped 5 bases and J dropped 2; count of bases not matched to a gene: 8. Looked up from germline, CDR1 is SGHVS and CDR2 is FQNEAQ. This CDR3 is 16 amino acids long. The CDR3 coding sequence is TGTGCCAGCAGCACCGGACAGGGGGTCTTAAACTATGGCTACACCTTC. It encodes CASSTGQGVLNYGYTF.

This chain uses TRBV27 with TRBJ2-3; 7 positions agree with TRBD2. The trim removed 5 bases at V and 1 base at J, leaving 15 bases unmatched. This CDR3 has 18 amino acids. Germline assignment: CDR1 MNHEY and CDR2 SMNVEV (reference sequence). The CDR3 spells CASSPLLVGGERTDTQYF. CDR3 in DNA: TGTGCCAGCAGTCCCCTCCTGGTGGGGGGGGAACGCACAGATACGCAGTATTTT.

The chain couples TRBV30 to TRBJ2-3, with unresolved D. From germline, CDR1 is GTSNPN and CDR2 SVGIG (reference sequence). V dropped 3 bases and J dropped 4 bases, with 5 bases sitting between them. The CDR3 consists of 11 residues. The CDR3 is CAWSPADTQYF. CDR3 sequence (DNA): TGTGCCTGGAGCCCCGCAGATACGCAGTATTTT.

The table lists this clone with a few counts. The chain joins TRBV29-1 to TRBJ1-1; D remains unclear. V dropped 4 bases and J dropped 1 base, with 4 bases sitting between them. The CDR3 length is 11 residues. CDR1 is SQVTM, CDR2 ANQGSEA, per germline. In DNA, the CDR3 is TGCAGCGTTGGAGCGAACACTGAAGCTTTCTTT. Residues: CSVGANTEAFF.

This sequence joins TRBV5-1 and TRBJ1-1; D is undetermined. V lost 4 bases and J lost 1, with 5 bases in between. This CDR3 is built from 12 residues. Germline-derived CDR1 and CDR2 are SGHRS and YFSETQ. The CDR3 sequence is CASSGGNTEAFF. The CDR3 DNA reads as TGCGCCAGCAGCGGCGGGAACACTGAAGCTTTCTTT.

The chain carries TRBV10-1 and TRBJ1-2, with D perhaps matching TRBD1 (6 bases). This CDR3 spans 15 amino acids. Trimming pared 0 bases from V and 5 bases from J, leaving 13 bases between. CDR1 and CDR2 from the germline V gene are WNHNN and SYGVQD (reference sequence). CDR3 protein: CASSESNREGYGYTF. The CDR3 bases are TGCGCCAGCAGTGAGTCAAACAGGGAAGGATATGGCTACACCTTC.

This clone has just a few counts. The CDR3: CSVGGTASTNEKLFF. The CDR3, as DNA: TGCAGCGTTGGGGGGACAGCGTCAACTAATGAAAAACTGTTTTTT. The chain links TRBV29-1 to TRBJ1-4; 7 bases are a match to TRBD1. The junction had 5 bases not matched to a gene; V was cut back by 4 bases and J by 0 bases. Germline V gives CDR1 SQVTM, CDR2 ANQGSEA. The CDR3 covers 15 residues.

This chain links TRBV7-3 with TRBJ2-1; 12 bases line up with TRBD2. The CDR3 has 15 amino acids. Per germline, CDR1 SGHTA and CDR2 FQGTGA. With 4 bases clipped from V and 7 bases from J, the junction kept 5 bases outside the gene matches. Here the CDR3 DNA reads TGTGCCAGCAGCTCCCTAGCGGGGGGGGAGAATGAGCAGTTCTTC. This codes for CASSSLAGGENEQFF.

The chain combines TRBV6-6 with TRBJ1-6; unclear D gene. Trimming cost V 2 bases and J 9 bases, with 11 bases left between them. This CDR3 has 14 amino acids. Germline lookup yields CDR1 MNHNY and CDR2 SVGAGI (reference sequence). The CDR3 sequence: CASSYRAAGSPLHF. In DNA form, the CDR3 reads TGTGCCAGCAGTTACAGGGCGGCGGGTTCACCCCTCCACTTT.

This chain uses TRBV15 with TRBJ1-5; TRBD1 might be the D (5 bases). The CDR3 consists of 15 residues. Trimming left V 0 bases short and J 6 bases short, with 12 bases between. Germline CDR1 and CDR2: LNHNV and YYDKDF (reference sequence). CDR3 residues: CATSRDKGAGQPQHF. The DNA for the CDR3 is TGTGCCACCAGCAGAGATAAAGGGGCCGGTCAGCCCCAGCATTTT.